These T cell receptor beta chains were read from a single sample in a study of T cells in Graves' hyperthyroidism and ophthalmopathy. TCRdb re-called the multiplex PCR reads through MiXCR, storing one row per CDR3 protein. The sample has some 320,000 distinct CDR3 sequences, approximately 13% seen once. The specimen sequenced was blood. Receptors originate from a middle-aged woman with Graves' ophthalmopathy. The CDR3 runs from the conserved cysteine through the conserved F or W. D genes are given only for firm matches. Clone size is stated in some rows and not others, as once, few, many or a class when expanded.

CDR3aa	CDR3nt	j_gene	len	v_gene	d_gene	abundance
CASSLLAGGGYNEQFF	TGTGCCAGCAGTTTGCTAGCGGGAGGAGGGTACAATGAGCAGTTCTTC	TRBJ2-1	16	TRBV6-1	TRBD2	many
CSASLASGGLGPDTQYF	TGCAGTGCTAGTCTTGCTAGCGGGGGCTTAGGGCCAGATACGCAGTATTTT	TRBJ2-3	17	TRBV20-1	TRBD2	.
CASSLPGGTGEGEQYF	TGTGCCAGCAGCTTACCAGGCGGGACAGGGGAGGGGGAGCAGTACTTC	TRBJ2-7	16	TRBV7-9	TRBD1	.
CSATILDRGSYNEQFF	TGCAGTGCCACCATATTAGACAGGGGCTCCTACAATGAGCAGTTCTTC	TRBJ2-1	16	TRBV20-1	TRBD1	.
CASSLTTTQETQYF	TGTGCCAGCAGCCTTACAACCACCCAGGAGACCCAGTACTTC	TRBJ2-5	14	TRBV5-5	.	many
CASSLVHEYGYTF	TGTGCCAGCAGCTTAGTGCACGAATATGGCTACACCTTC	TRBJ1-2	13	TRBV7-9	.	many
CASSLVGGGYSNQPQHF	TGTGCCAGCAGCTTAGTCGGTGGAGGGTATAGCAATCAGCCCCAGCATTTT	TRBJ1-5	17	TRBV7-9	.	many
CAISAQGGYGYTF	TGTGCCATCAGCGCACAGGGGGGCTATGGCTACACCTTC	TRBJ1-2	13	TRBV10-3	TRBD1	few
CAWSDRNEQYF	TGTGCCTGGAGTGACAGGAACGAGCAGTACTTC	TRBJ2-7	11	TRBV30	.	.
CASSLRTGALYEQYF	TGTGCCAGCAGCTTACGGACAGGGGCCCTCTACGAGCAGTACTTC	TRBJ2-7	15	TRBV11-3	TRBD1	.
CASSPPGRYSNQPQHF	TGTGCCAGCAGCCCCCCGGGACGGTATAGCAATCAGCCCCAGCATTTT	TRBJ1-5	16	TRBV6-2/TRBV6-3	.	many
CASSFGLPTHGLGGGSYEQYF	TGTGCCAGCAGCTTCGGCCTTCCGACTCACGGGCTTGGGGGTGGGTCCTACGAGCAGTACTTC	TRBJ2-7	21	TRBV7-2	.	many
CASRPTSSGNEQFF	TGTGCCAGTAGGCCTACATCGTCTGGAAATGAGCAGTTCTTC	TRBJ2-1	14	TRBV19	.	many
CASSLVTGRETQYF	TGCGCCAGCAGCCTCGTGACAGGGAGGGAGACCCAGTACTTC	TRBJ2-5	14	TRBV5-1	.	few
CASSYSPEETQYF	TGTGCCAGCAGTTACTCGCCAGAAGAGACCCAGTACTTC	TRBJ2-5	13	TRBV6-2/TRBV6-3	.	few
CASSLEGTSNEQYF	TGTGCCAGCAGCTTAGAGGGGACTAGCAACGAGCAGTACTTC	TRBJ2-7	14	TRBV7-9	TRBD2	few
CATSRESGQPQHF	TGTGCCACCAGCAGAGAGTCAGGACAGCCCCAGCATTTT	TRBJ1-5	13	TRBV15	.	many
CASRPAYGSITDTQYF	TGTGCCAGCAGACCCGCTTACGGGAGTATAACAGATACGCAGTATTTT	TRBJ2-3	16	TRBV6-1	.	.
CASSIRASGGATEQFF	TGTGCCAGTAGTATTCGGGCTAGCGGGGGGGCAACCGAGCAGTTCTTC	TRBJ2-1	16	TRBV19	TRBD2	.
CASTHTGGIGELFF	TGTGCCAGCACACATACAGGGGGCATCGGGGAGCTGTTTTTT	TRBJ2-2	14	TRBV6-2/TRBV6-3	TRBD1	many
CASSQPGTAGSEAFF	TGTGCCAGCAGCCAACCCGGGACAGCAGGATCTGAAGCTTTCTTT	TRBJ1-1	15	TRBV3-1	TRBD1	many
CASSLGAGGGGYTF	TGTGCCAGCAGTTTAGGGGCAGGGGGGGGGGGCTACACCTTC	TRBJ1-2	14	TRBV12-3/TRBV12-4	TRBD1	once
CAWSRNSFSNQPQHF	TGTGCCTGGAGTAGGAATTCGTTCAGCAATCAGCCCCAGCATTTT	TRBJ1-5	15	TRBV30	.	.
CASSVRRNTGELFF	TGTGCCAGCAGCGTGAGACGGAACACCGGGGAGCTGTTTTTT	TRBJ2-2	14	TRBV7-8	.	many
CASSYRGLGYSSYNEQFF	TGTGCCAGTTCGTATCGGGGTTTGGGTTACAGCTCCTACAATGAGCAGTTCTTC	TRBJ2-1	18	TRBV19	.	.
CASSPVSISYNEQFF	TGTGCCAGCTCACCAGTATCAATAAGCTACAATGAGCAGTTCTTC	TRBJ2-1	15	TRBV18	.	many
CASSRGTQETQYF	TGTGCCAGCAGCAGGGGTACACAAGAGACCCAGTACTTC	TRBJ2-5	13	TRBV6-1	.	.
CASGPGVGSDTQYF	TGTGCCAGCGGTCCGGGAGTTGGATCAGATACGCAGTATTTT	TRBJ2-3	14	TRBV9	.	many
CASTRGEKEQFF	TGTGCCTCGACACGGGGGGAAAAGGAGCAGTTCTTC	TRBJ2-1	12	TRBV30	TRBD2	.
CASSQPSAGYSPLHF	TGTGCCAGCAGCCAACCATCCGCCGGGTATTCACCCCTCCACTTT	TRBJ1-6	15	TRBV3-1	.	.
CASSENPGGGVWGYTF	TGTGCCAGCAGTGAAAACCCAGGAGGGGGTGTTTGGGGCTACACCTTC	TRBJ1-2	16	TRBV6-1	.	many
CASSQATGGNSPLHF	TGTGCCAGCAGCCAGGCGACAGGGGGCAATTCACCCCTCCACTTT	TRBJ1-6	15	TRBV3-1	TRBD1	.
CASSFYGQGWNEQFF	TGTGCCAGCAGCTTCTATGGACAGGGTTGGAATGAGCAGTTCTTC	TRBJ2-1	15	TRBV12-3/TRBV12-4	TRBD1	many
CASRSRGALTGANVLTF	TGTGCCAGCAGGAGTAGGGGGGCGCTCACTGGGGCCAACGTCCTGACTTTC	TRBJ2-6	17	TRBV28	.	many
CASSLVHDPAYEQYF	TGTGCCAGCAGCTTAGTCCACGACCCAGCCTACGAGCAGTACTTC	TRBJ2-7	15	TRBV13	.	many
CASSYGTGLVAGDYNEQFF	TGTGCCAGCAGTTACGGGACAGGGTTAGTTGCGGGAGATTACAATGAGCAGTTCTTC	TRBJ2-1	19	TRBV6-5	TRBD1	many
CASSAIATNNEQFF	TGTGCCAGCAGTGCTATAGCCACAAACAATGAGCAGTTCTTC	TRBJ2-1	14	TRBV28	.	many
CASSQPRTGIYGYTF	TGTGCCAGCAGCCAACCAAGGACAGGGATCTATGGCTACACCTTC	TRBJ1-2	15	TRBV4-2	TRBD1	many
CASRPEKGDTEAFF	TGTGCCAGCAGACCTGAGAAGGGGGACACTGAAGCTTTCTTT	TRBJ1-1	14	TRBV2	.	many
CASISLGSGGYEQYF	TGTGCCAGCATTAGCCTGGGAAGCGGGGGCTACGAGCAGTACTTC	TRBJ2-7	15	TRBV27	TRBD2	.
CAISWTGVNTEAFF	TGTGCCATCAGCTGGACAGGGGTCAACACTGAAGCTTTCTTT	TRBJ1-1	14	TRBV10-3	TRBD1	many
CASSQGAGTDAGNTIYF	TGCGCCAGCAGCCAGGGGGCTGGCACGGACGCTGGAAACACCATATATTTT	TRBJ1-3	17	TRBV4-1	.	few
CSVEGRSYEAFF	TGCAGCGTTGAGGGCAGATCTTATGAAGCTTTCTTT	TRBJ1-1	12	TRBV29-1	.	many
CSARLPQDSVGYTF	TGCAGTGCTAGACTTCCACAGGATTCTGTTGGCTACACCTTC	TRBJ1-2	14	TRBV20-1	.	.
CASSLTGAPEFGETQYF	TGTGCCAGCAGTCTCACAGGGGCCCCAGAGTTCGGAGAGACCCAGTACTTC	TRBJ2-5	17	TRBV6-2/TRBV6-3	TRBD1	.
CASSLDGNLGQPQHF	TGTGCCAGCAGCTTAGACGGCAATCTGGGTCAGCCCCAGCATTTT	TRBJ1-5	15	TRBV7-2	.	few
CATSGTSGTAVQFF	TGTGCCACATCCGGGACTAGCGGCACGGCAGTGCAGTTCTTC	TRBJ2-1	14	TRBV6-4	TRBD2	many
CASSFQGQPQETQYF	TGCGCCAGCAGCTTTCAAGGACAGCCCCAAGAGACCCAGTACTTC	TRBJ2-5	15	TRBV5-1	.	.
CASSIGLQARAWYGYTF	TGTGCCAGTAGTATTGGTCTGCAGGCCAGGGCATGGTATGGCTACACCTTC	TRBJ1-2	17	TRBV19	.	.
CSAPVGGGSTEAFF	TGCAGTGCTCCCGTGGGGGGGGGATCAACTGAAGCTTTCTTT	TRBJ1-1	14	TRBV20-1	.	many
CASTLGQGNGYTF	TGTGCCAGCACCCTGGGACAGGGTAATGGCTACACCTTC	TRBJ1-2	13	TRBV28	TRBD1	many
CASSLLESGEADTQYF	TGTGCCAGCAGCTTATTGGAGAGCGGGGAGGCAGATACGCAGTATTTT	TRBJ2-3	16	TRBV7-2	TRBD2	many
CASSLLAGGPDTQYF	TGTGCCAGCAGCTTACTAGCGGGGGGGCCAGATACGCAGTATTTT	TRBJ2-3	15	TRBV7-2	TRBD2	many
CASSLDPIGQGSEAFF	TGTGCCAGCAGCTTAGATCCAATTGGGCAGGGGTCTGAAGCTTTCTTT	TRBJ1-1	16	TRBV11-3	.	many
CASSVALAAYNEQFF	TGTGCCAGCAGCGTAGCTCTAGCGGCCTACAATGAGCAGTTCTTC	TRBJ2-1	15	TRBV9	TRBD2	few